This TCR beta chain was captured in a study of T cell responses to AZD1222 COVID-19 vaccine. Germline CDR1 and CDR2: MNHEY and SMNVEV (reference sequence). This CDR3 region has 15 residues. Trimming left V 5 bases short and J 2 bases short, with 13 bases between. The method was immunoSEQ multiplex PCR; TCRdb's version includes in-frame clones alone and lacks a portion of them. The sample consists of roughly 150,000 clones, approximately 90% of them appearing once. The chain carries TRBV27 and TRBJ2-1, with D possibly matching TRBD2 (6 bases). The receptor was isolated from an adult in good health. The source material was peripheral blood, sampled on day 0 of AZD1222 vaccination. The CDR3 here is CASSAGTATYNEQFF. The CDR3, as DNA: TGTGCCAGCAGTGCCGGGACTGCAACCTACAATGAGCAGTTCTTC.